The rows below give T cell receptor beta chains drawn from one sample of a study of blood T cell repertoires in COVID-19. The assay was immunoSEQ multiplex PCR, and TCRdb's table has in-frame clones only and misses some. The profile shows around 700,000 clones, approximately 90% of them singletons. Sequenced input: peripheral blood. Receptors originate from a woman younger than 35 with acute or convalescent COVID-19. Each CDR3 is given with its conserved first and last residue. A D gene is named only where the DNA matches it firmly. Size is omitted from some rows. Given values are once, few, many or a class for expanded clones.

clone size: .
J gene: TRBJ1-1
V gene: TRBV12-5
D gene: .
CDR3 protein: CASGLWERGTEAFF
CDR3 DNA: TGTGCTAGTGGTTTGTGGGAAAGGGGGACTGAAGCTTTCTTT

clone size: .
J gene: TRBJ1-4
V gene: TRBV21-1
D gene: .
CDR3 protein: CASSHEGGGEKLFF
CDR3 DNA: TGTGCCAGCAGCCACGAAGGGGGCGGAGAAAAACTGTTTTTT

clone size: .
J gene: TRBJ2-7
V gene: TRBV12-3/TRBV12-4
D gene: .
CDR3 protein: CASSSGSPYEQYF
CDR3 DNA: TGTGCCAGCAGTTCCGGGTCTCCCTACGAGCAGTACTTC

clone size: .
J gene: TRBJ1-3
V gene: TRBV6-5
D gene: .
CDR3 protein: CACQNRAGNTIYF
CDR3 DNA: TGTGCCTGCCAAAACAGGGCTGGAAACACCATATATTTT

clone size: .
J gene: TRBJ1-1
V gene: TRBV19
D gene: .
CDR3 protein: CASSPLLTGTTEAFF
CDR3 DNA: TGTGCCAGTAGTCCCTTACTGACAGGAACCACTGAAGCTTTCTTT

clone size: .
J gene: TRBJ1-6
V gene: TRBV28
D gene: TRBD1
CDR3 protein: CASSFKDRGGSPLHF
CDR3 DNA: TGTGCCAGCAGTTTCAAAGACAGGGGAGGTTCACCCCTCCACTTT

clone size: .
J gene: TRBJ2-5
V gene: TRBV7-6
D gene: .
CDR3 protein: CASRAGQNYQETQYF
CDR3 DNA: TGTGCCAGCAGGGCGGGACAGAACTACCAAGAGACCCAGTACTTC

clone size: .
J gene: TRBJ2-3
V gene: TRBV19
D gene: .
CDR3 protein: CASSIVGDTTDTQYF
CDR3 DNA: TGTGCCAGTAGTATAGTGGGAGATACCACAGATACGCAGTATTTT

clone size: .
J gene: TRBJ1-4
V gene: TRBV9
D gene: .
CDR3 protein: CASSVQGRTSEKLFF
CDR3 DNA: TGTGCCAGCAGCGTACAGGGCCGGACCTCGGAAAAACTGTTTTTT

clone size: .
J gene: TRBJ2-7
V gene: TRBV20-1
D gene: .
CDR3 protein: CSAGGSYEQYF
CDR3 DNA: TGCAGTGCTGGGGGGTCCTACGAGCAGTACTTC

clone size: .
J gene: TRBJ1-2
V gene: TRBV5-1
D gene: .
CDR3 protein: CASSLASGEGYTF
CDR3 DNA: TGCGCCAGCAGCTTGGCGTCCGGGGAAGGCTACACCTTC

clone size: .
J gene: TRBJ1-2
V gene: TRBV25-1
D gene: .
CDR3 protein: CASSEYSRRGYTF
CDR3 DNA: TGTGCCAGCAGTGAATACTCGCGGCGTGGCTACACCTTC

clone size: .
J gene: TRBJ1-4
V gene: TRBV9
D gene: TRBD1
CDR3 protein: CASSPRPGTGAGEKLFF
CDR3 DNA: TGTGCCAGCAGCCCTCGTCCCGGGACAGGGGCGGGTGAAAAACTGTTTTTT

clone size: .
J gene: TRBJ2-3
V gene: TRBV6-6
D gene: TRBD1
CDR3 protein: CASSPTWGRGQDTQYF
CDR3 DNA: TGTGCCAGCAGCCCTACTTGGGGCAGGGGGCAAGATACGCAGTATTTT

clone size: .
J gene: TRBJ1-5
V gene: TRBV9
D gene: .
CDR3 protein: CASSPGGGNQPQHF
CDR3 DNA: TGTGCCAGCAGCCCCGGGGGGGGCAATCAGCCCCAGCATTTT

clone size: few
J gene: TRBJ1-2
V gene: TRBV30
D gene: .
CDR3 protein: CAWSPGPYYGYTF
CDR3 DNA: TGTGCCTGGAGTCCAGGGCCGTACTATGGCTACACCTTC

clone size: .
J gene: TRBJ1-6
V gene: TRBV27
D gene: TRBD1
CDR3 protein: CASSPTTGGISPLHF
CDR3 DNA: TGTGCCAGCAGTCCTACGACAGGGGGAATTTCACCCCTCCACTTT

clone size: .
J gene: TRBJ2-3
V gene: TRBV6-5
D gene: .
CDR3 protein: CASSTLYSSQYF
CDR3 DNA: TGTGCCAGCAGCACCCTATACTCTTCGCAGTATTTT

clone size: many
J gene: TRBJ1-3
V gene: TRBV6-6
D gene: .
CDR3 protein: CASTLDISGNTIYF
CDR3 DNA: TGTGCCAGCACCCTCGACATCTCTGGAAACACCATATATTTT

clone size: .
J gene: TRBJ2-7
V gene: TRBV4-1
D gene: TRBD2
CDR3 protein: CASSPGLAGGSYEQYF
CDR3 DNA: TGCGCCAGCAGCCCAGGACTAGCGGGGGGCTCCTACGAGCAGTACTTC

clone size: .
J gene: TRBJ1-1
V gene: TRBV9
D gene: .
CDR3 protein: CASSLTRGGTQAFF
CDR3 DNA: TGTGCCAGCAGCCTAACGAGGGGAGGGACACAAGCTTTCTTT

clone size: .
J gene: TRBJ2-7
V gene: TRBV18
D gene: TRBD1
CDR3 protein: CASSSVTGTGRGEQYF
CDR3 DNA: TGTGCCAGCTCGTCTGTGACCGGGACAGGGAGAGGCGAGCAGTACTTC

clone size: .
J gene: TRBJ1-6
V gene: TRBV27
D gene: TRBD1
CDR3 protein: CASSLTRGLINSPLHF
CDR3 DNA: TGTGCCAGCAGTTTAACCAGGGGGCTTATTAATTCACCCCTCCACTTT

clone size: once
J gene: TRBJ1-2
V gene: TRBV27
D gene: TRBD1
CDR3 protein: CASSLRQGARGYTF
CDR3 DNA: TGTGCCAGCAGTTTACGACAGGGGGCGCGCGGCTACACCTTC

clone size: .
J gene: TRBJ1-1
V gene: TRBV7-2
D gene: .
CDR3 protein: CASSLIERRANTEAFF
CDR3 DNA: TGTGCCAGCAGCTTAATAGAACGGAGAGCCAACACTGAAGCTTTCTTT

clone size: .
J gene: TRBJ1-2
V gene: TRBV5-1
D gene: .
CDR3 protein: CASSLAELKGGYTF
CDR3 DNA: TGCGCCAGCAGCTTGGCCGAATTGAAGGGGGGCTACACCTTC

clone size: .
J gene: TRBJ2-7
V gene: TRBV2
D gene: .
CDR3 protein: CASSYVGSAYEQYF
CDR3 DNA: TGTGCCAGCAGTTACGTGGGGAGTGCCTACGAGCAGTACTTC

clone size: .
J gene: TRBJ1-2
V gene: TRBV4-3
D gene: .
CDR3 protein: CASSQAGKGGYTF
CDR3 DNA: TGCGCCAGCAGCCAAGCAGGGAAGGGTGGCTACACCTTC

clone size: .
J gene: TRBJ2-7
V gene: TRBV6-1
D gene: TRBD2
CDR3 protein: CASSEQGRGSYEQYF
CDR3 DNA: TGTGCCAGCAGTGAACAAGGGAGGGGCTCCTACGAGCAGTACTTC

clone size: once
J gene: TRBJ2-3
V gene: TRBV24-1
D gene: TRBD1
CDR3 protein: CATKQGATDTQYF
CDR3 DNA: TGTGCCACCAAACAGGGGGCGACAGATACGCAGTATTTT

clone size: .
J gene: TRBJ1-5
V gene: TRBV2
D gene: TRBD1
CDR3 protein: CASSEGQVGQPQHF
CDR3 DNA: TGTGCCAGCAGTGAGGGACAGGTTGGGCAGCCCCAGCATTTT

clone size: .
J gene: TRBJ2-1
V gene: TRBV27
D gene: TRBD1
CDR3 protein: CASSLSPTGGNEQFF
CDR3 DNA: TGTGCCAGCAGTTTATCCCCGACAGGGGGGAATGAGCAGTTCTTC

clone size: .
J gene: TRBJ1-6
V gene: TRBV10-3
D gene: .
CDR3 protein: CATSGNLNSPLHF
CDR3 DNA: TGTGCCACCTCGGGAAACCTAAATTCACCCCTCCACTTT

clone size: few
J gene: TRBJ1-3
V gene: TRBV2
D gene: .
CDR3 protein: CASSYSGNTIYF
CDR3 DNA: TGTGCCAGCAGTTACTCTGGAAACACCATATATTTT

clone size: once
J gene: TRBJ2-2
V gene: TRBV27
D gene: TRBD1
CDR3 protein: CASSSDFGTDNELFF
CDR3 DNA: TGTGCCAGCAGCTCGGATTTCGGGACAGATAACGAGCTGTTTTTT